The rows below give T cell receptor beta chains drawn from one sample of a study of blood T cell repertoires in COVID-19. Repertoires were generated with immunoSEQ multiplex PCR, while TCRdb's copy carries only in-frame clones and drops some. The sample records 65,000 to 70,000 clones, 85% being singletons. Sequenced sample: peripheral blood. The receptors come from an elderly man with acute or convalescent COVID-19. Each CDR3 is given with its conserved first and last residue. The order of the fields is CDR3 DNA, CDR3 protein, V gene, D gene, J gene, clone size. A D gene is named only where the DNA matches it firmly. Only part of the rows carry a size: once, few, many, or a class if the clone is expanded.

TGTGCCAGCAGCTTGGTGGGGGCTTATGGCTACACCTTC,CASSLVGAYGYTF,TRBV5-5,.,TRBJ1-2,few
TGCGCCAGCAGCGGGACGACTAGCGGGAGGACAGATACGCAGTATTTT,CASSGTTSGRTDTQYF,TRBV5-1,TRBD2,TRBJ2-3,.
TGTGCCACACAAGAAGCGGGAGGCACAGATACGCAGTATTTT,CATQEAGGTDTQYF,TRBV27,TRBD2,TRBJ2-3,.
TGTGCCAGCAGTGAAGGGCTAGTTTTGTGGGATACGCAGTATTTT,CASSEGLVLWDTQYF,TRBV2,.,TRBJ2-3,few
TGTGCCAGCAGTGAAGCCACAGGGGAGAATTCACCCCTCCACTTT,CASSEATGENSPLHF,TRBV6-1,TRBD1,TRBJ1-6,.
TGTGCCAGCACCACTAGCGGGAGGTACAATGAGCAGTTCTTC,CASTTSGRYNEQFF,TRBV6-5,TRBD2,TRBJ2-1,.
TGTGCCAGCAGTCGCTTAGTAGGGGGAGGGAACGGGGAGCTGTTTTTT,CASSRLVGGGNGELFF,TRBV27,.,TRBJ2-2,.
TGTGCCAGCTCAGCGGGACAGGGTGCTCGGCGGAACTATGGCTACACCTTC,CASSAGQGARRNYGYTF,TRBV18,TRBD1,TRBJ1-2,.
TGTGCCAGCAGCCATGTTCTCGGACAGGGGGTATCCACTGAAGCTTTCTTT,CASSHVLGQGVSTEAFF,TRBV14,TRBD1,TRBJ1-1,.
TGTGCCAGCAGCAAAGCCCGCGGACAGGGAGCCGGAAACACCATATATTTT,CASSKARGQGAGNTIYF,TRBV21-1,.,TRBJ1-3,.
TGTGCCACCAGTGATCCCGGGACAGGCTCTTCTCGGGAGACCCAGTACTTC,CATSDPGTGSSRETQYF,TRBV24-1,TRBD1,TRBJ2-5,.
TGTGCCACCAGCAGAGAGACAGGGAATCAGCCCCAGCATTTT,CATSRETGNQPQHF,TRBV15,TRBD1,TRBJ1-5,.
TGTGCCACCAGTGATTTGCAGTATTCGGGAGCCGGGCAGTACTTC,CATSDLQYSGAGQYF,TRBV24-1,.,TRBJ2-7,.
TGCGCCAGCAGCCACACGAGGGGGGGAGGGCCGACGACAGATACGCAGTATTTT,CASSHTRGGGPTTDTQYF,TRBV4-3,.,TRBJ2-3,.
TGCGCCAGCAGTGATTTCGATTCGGGCGGGGTTTATGAAAAACTGTTTTTT,CASSDFDSGGVYEKLFF,TRBV10-2,.,TRBJ1-4,.
TGTGCCAGTAGTATCTCGGGGGGCAGGGATACGCAGTATTTT,CASSISGGRDTQYF,TRBV19,.,TRBJ2-3,.
TGTGCCAGCAAAGAGGGCGGAAGCACCGGGGAGCTGTTTTTT,CASKEGGSTGELFF,TRBV9,.,TRBJ2-2,.
TGTGCCGCACGTTCGGGGGGCAACGAGCAGTACTTC,CAARSGGNEQYF,TRBV6-5,.,TRBJ2-7,.
TGCGCCAGCTCGCCACTTCAGGTGAACACTGAAGCTTTCTTT,CASSPLQVNTEAFF,TRBV5-1,.,TRBJ1-1,once
TGTGCCAGCAGCCAAGTTGGAGAAAATTCACCCCTCCACTTT,CASSQVGENSPLHF,TRBV4-2,.,TRBJ1-6,few
TGTGCCAGCAGCCTAGGGACAGGGATTCAGCCCCAGCATTTT,CASSLGTGIQPQHF,TRBV3-1/TRBV3-2,TRBD1,TRBJ1-5,.
TGCGCCTTTTGGGGGGACAGGGCCCACGAGCAGTACTTC,CAFWGDRAHEQYF,TRBV10-2,TRBD1,TRBJ2-7,.
TGTGCCAGCAGTCTATCGAGGAACACTGAAGCTTTCTTT,CASSLSRNTEAFF,TRBV27,.,TRBJ1-1,few
TGTGCCAGCAGCTTGGGCGGGAGCTACAATGAGCAGTTCTTC,CASSLGGSYNEQFF,TRBV5-4,TRBD2,TRBJ2-1,.
TGTGCCAGCAGTGAGTCCCGCCTGTCCGAGCAGGGGGCTAACTATGGCTACACCTTC,CASSESRLSEQGANYGYTF,TRBV6-1,TRBD1,TRBJ1-2,.
TGTGCCAGCAGTGATGCGGAGCGCACCGGGGAGCTGTTTTTT,CASSDAERTGELFF,TRBV25-1,.,TRBJ2-2,few
TGTGCCAGCAGCCCTTTAGGGGTCTATGGCTACACCTTC,CASSPLGVYGYTF,TRBV2,.,TRBJ1-2,.
TGTGCCTGGAGTCTGGCCTCGTTAAACTATGGCTACACCTTC,CAWSLASLNYGYTF,TRBV30,.,TRBJ1-2,.
TGTGCCACCAGTGAAAGGACTAGCGCCTGGGCGAACACCGGGGAGCTGTTTTTT,CATSERTSAWANTGELFF,TRBV24-1,TRBD2,TRBJ2-2,once
TGTGCCAGCAGCTTGCTAACAGATAGCAATCAGCCCCAGCATTTT,CASSLLTDSNQPQHF,TRBV5-6,.,TRBJ1-5,.
TGCGCCAGCACCCAAGGACAACGCTCCTACAATGAGCAGTTCTTC,CASTQGQRSYNEQFF,TRBV5-1,.,TRBJ2-1,.
TGTGCCAGCAGGGAGGGACTCCGGGATAACTATGGCTACACCTTC,CASREGLRDNYGYTF,TRBV6-5,.,TRBJ1-2,.
TGTGCCAGCGGACAGAGTAATGAAAAACTGTTTTTT,CASGQSNEKLFF,TRBV6-5,.,TRBJ1-4,.
TGTGCCAGCAGTTACACCGGGACAGACACAGATACGCAGTATTTT,CASSYTGTDTDTQYF,TRBV6-5,TRBD1,TRBJ2-3,.
TGTGCCAGCAGCCAAGACTACCTCGAGCAGTACTTC,CASSQDYLEQYF,TRBV4-2,.,TRBJ2-7,.
TGCAGCGCCAGGACAAGCTCTGGAAACACCATATATTTT,CSARTSSGNTIYF,TRBV29-1,.,TRBJ1-3,.
TGTGCCAGCCCCGCCCGGGGGGAGGGCCAAGCCGGGGAGCTGTTTTTT,CASPARGEGQAGELFF,TRBV6-4,TRBD2,TRBJ2-2,.